This T cell receptor (beta chain) was retrieved from a study of blood T cell repertoires in COVID-19. Study context: The United States, Italy and Spain were the sources of the acute and convalescent COVID-19 samples.

The germline V gene encodes CDR1 SNHLY and CDR2 FYNNEI. The junction had 8 bases not matched to a gene; V was cut back by 8 bases and J by 8 bases. CDR3 size: 13 residues. In the original analysis: Reference gene primer amplification gave estimated nucleated cell counts. Assay: immunoSEQ multiplex PCR; the TCRdb copy retains only in-frame clones and omits some. The DNA gave D and trimming, while V, J and clone size come from that table. Among about 430,000 clones, about 90% were seen once, and the ten largest hold less than 0.95%. The sequenced sample was peripheral blood. J is TRBJ2-1 and V is TRBV2; 8 positions agree with TRBD2. The TCR originated in a man between 18 and 35 years old with COVID-19, enrolled during active disease. The CDR3 DNA is TGTGCCAGCTTCTCCGGGAGGGGCTATGAGCAGTTCTTC. Its protein is CASFSGRGYEQFF.